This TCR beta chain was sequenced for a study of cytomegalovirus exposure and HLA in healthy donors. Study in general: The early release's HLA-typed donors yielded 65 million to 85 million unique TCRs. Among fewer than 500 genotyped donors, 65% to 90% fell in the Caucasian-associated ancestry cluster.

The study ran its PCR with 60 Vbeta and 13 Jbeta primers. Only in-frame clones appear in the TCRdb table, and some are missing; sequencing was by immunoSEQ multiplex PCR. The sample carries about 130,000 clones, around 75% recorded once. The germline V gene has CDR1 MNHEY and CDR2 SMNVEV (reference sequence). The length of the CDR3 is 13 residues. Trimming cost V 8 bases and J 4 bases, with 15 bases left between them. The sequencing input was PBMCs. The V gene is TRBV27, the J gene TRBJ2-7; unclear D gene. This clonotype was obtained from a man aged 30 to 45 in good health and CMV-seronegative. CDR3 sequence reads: CASGPGVVYEQYF. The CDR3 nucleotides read TGTGCCAGCGGTCCAGGTGTTGTGTACGAGCAGTACTTC.